This entry features one T cell receptor beta chain sequence. These data come from a study of OX40 agonist ivuxolimab in advanced cancers. Trimming removed 8 bases from V and 2 bases from J, with 16 bases in between. Germline CDR1 LNHDA, CDR2 SQIVND (reference sequence). The CDR3 sequence is 15 residues long. Blood was sampled at baseline, cycle 4 day 1, and cycle 7 day 1. Method: immunoSEQ multiplex PCR; TCRdb's copy keeps in-frame clones and lacks some. Of tens of thousands of clones listed, 88% are singletons. Sample: CD4+ or CD8+ T cells sorted from blood, taken in a trial of the OX40 agonist ivuxolimab. The chain combines TRBV19 with TRBJ2-1; D may be TRBD1 or TRBD2 (5 bases each). The TCR comes from an adult with an advanced solid tumor such as melanoma, head and neck, liver or kidney cancer. The CDR3 nucleotides are TGTGCCAGTGGGACGGCCATATTGCCCTACAATGAGCAGTTCTTC. Protein: CASGTAILPYNEQFF.